The clone carrying this T cell receptor beta chain has only a few counts. The antigen is undetermined. The entry originates in a study of T-cell memory formation after mild COVID-19. Study overall: TCR clusters largely stayed donor specific.

5'RACE with constant-segment primers yielded barcoded, UMI-tagged TCR alpha and TCR beta cDNA libraries. A single record per CDR3 protein comes from TCRdb applying MiXCR to the 5' RACE reads. Here the sample spans 290,000 or so distinct CDR3 sequences, roughly 19% being singletons. General study results and limits: Clones that contracted from day 15 to 85 had balanced CD4/CD8; later expanders were CD4+ biased. Pre-infection memory showed some responding clones, and this suggested that cross-reactive memory joined.

V shed 6 bases and J shed 0 bases, with 13 bases lying between them. Germline V lookup: CDR1 SGHRS, CDR2 YFSETQ. The length of the CDR3 is 15 residues. The V gene is TRBV5-1, the J gene TRBJ2-1; maybe TRBD1 (5 bases). The sequencing sample was made of PBMCs or a T cell subset sorted from them (not recorded which). The receptor comes from a man between 18 and 29 years old who had mild COVID-19 (a few samples of this study predate the infection). Cell type and time point are not known. This CDR3 reads CASNGATSSYNEQFF. As DNA, the CDR3 is TGCGCCAGCAATGGGGCAACAAGCTCCTACAATGAGCAGTTCTTC.